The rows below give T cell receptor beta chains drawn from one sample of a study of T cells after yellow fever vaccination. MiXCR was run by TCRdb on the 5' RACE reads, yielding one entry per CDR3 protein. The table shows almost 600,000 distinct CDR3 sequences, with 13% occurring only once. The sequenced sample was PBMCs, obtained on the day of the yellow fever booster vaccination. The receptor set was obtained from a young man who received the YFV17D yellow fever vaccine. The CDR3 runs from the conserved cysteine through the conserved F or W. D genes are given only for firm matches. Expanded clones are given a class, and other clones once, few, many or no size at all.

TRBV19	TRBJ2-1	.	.	CASSTPSDNEQFF	TGTGCCAGTAGTACCCCTAGCGACAATGAGCAGTTCTTC
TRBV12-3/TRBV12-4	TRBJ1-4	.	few	CASSKQGTTNEKLFF	TGTGCCAGCAGTAAACAAGGGACAACTAATGAAAAACTGTTTTTT
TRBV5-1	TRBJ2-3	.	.	CASSLVTAGTDTQYF	TGCGCCAGCAGCTTGGTAACAGCGGGCACAGATACGCAGTATTTT
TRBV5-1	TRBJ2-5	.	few	CASKGQDQETQYF	TGCGCCAGCAAGGGACAAGACCAAGAGACCCAGTACTTC
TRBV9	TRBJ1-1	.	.	CASTKDGNTEAFF	TGTGCCAGCACCAAGGACGGCAACACTGAAGCTTTCTTT
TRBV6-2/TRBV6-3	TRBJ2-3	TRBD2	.	CASRASGSYADTQYF	TGTGCCAGCAGAGCTAGCGGGAGTTATGCAGATACGCAGTATTTT
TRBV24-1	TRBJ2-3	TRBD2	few	CATSDSTSGASTDTQYF	TGTGCCACCAGTGATTCGACTAGCGGGGCTAGCACAGATACGCAGTATTTT
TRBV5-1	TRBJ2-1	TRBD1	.	CASSATGQGPYNEQFF	TGCGCCAGCAGTGCTACGGGACAGGGCCCCTACAATGAGCAGTTCTTC
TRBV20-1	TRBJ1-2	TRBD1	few	CSAPKQGGNYGYTF	TGCAGTGCTCCTAAGCAGGGGGGCAATTATGGCTACACCTTC
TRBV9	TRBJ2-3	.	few	CASSRGGREDTQYF	TGTGCCAGCAGCAGAGGGGGACGCGAAGATACGCAGTATTTT
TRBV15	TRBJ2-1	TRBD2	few	CATSRDKTSGRWNEQFF	TGTGCCACCAGCAGAGATAAGACTAGCGGGAGGTGGAATGAGCAGTTCTTC
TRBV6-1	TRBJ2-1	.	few	CASRGENSYNEQFF	TGTGCCAGCAGGGGGGAGAACTCCTACAATGAGCAGTTCTTC
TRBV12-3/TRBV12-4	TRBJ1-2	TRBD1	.	CASSLQGALEGYTF	TGTGCCAGCAGCCTCCAGGGGGCTCTCGAAGGCTACACCTTC
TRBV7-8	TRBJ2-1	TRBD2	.	CASSLGLLNNEQFF	TGTGCCAGCAGCTTGGGACTACTAAACAATGAGCAGTTCTTC
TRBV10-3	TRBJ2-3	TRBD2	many	CAIGLAGGPDTQYF	TGTGCCATAGGACTAGCGGGAGGGCCAGATACGCAGTATTTT
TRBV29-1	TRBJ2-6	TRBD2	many	CSVSAGSSGANVLTF	TGCAGCGTATCAGCGGGGTCCTCTGGGGCCAACGTCCTGACTTTC
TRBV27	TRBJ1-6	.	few	CASSVETGLSSPLHF	TGTGCCAGCAGTGTAGAGACAGGCCTTAGTTCACCCCTCCACTTT
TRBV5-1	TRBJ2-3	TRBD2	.	CASSSLIPSGRGGRTDTQYF	TGCGCCAGCAGCTCCCTAATCCCTAGCGGGAGGGGTGGACGCACAGATACGCAGTATTTT
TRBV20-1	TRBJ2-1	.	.	CSARVGDARSSYNEQFF	TGCAGTGCTAGAGTCGGTGACGCTAGGTCCTCCTACAATGAGCAGTTCTTC
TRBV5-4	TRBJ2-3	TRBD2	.	CASSLEGLATDTQYF	TGTGCCAGCAGCTTGGAGGGACTAGCAACAGATACGCAGTATTTT
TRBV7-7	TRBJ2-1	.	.	CASSIGRSNEQFF	TGTGCTAGCAGCATCGGACGGAGCAATGAGCAGTTCTTC
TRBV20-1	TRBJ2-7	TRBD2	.	CSARILAGAYEQYF	TGCAGTGCTAGGATACTAGCGGGAGCCTACGAGCAGTACTTC
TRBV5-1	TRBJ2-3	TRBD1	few	CASSFPTQGATDTQYF	TGCGCCAGCAGCTTCCCGACACAGGGGGCCACAGATACGCAGTATTTT
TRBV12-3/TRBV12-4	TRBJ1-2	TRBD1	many	CASSFGQGPFTF	TGTGCCAGCAGTTTCGGACAGGGCCCGTTTACCTTC
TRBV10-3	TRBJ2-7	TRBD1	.	CAIRAGTGENEQYF	TGTGCCATCAGAGCCGGGACAGGGGAAAACGAGCAGTACTTC
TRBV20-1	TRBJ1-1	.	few	CSARDGLNTEAFF	TGCAGTGCTAGAGATGGCTTGAACACTGAAGCTTTCTTT
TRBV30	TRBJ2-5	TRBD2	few	CAWNSGVQETQYF	TGTGCCTGGAATAGCGGGGTTCAAGAGACCCAGTACTTC
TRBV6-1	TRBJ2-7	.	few	CASRRRRHSYEQYF	TGTGCCAGCAGACGGCGGCGGCACTCCTACGAGCAGTACTTC
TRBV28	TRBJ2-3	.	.	CASSAFRADTQYF	TGTGCCAGCAGTGCCTTCAGGGCGGATACGCAGTATTTT
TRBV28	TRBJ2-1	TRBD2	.	CASSLGGQRGANEQFF	TGTGCCAGCAGCCTGGGGGGGCAGCGGGGGGCCAATGAGCAGTTCTTC
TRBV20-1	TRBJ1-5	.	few	CSGSRGGSGNQPQHF	TGCAGTGGGAGCCGGGGGGGGAGCGGCAATCAGCCCCAGCATTTT
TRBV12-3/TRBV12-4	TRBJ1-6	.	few	CASSLDGAANSPLHF	TGTGCCAGCAGTTTAGACGGTGCGGCGAATTCACCCCTCCACTTT
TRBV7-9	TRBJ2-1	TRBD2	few	CASRGGLAGVHNEQFF	TGTGCCAGCAGAGGGGGGCTAGCGGGAGTTCACAATGAGCAGTTCTTC
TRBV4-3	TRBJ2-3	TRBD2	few	CASSQEGQGTLAGGADTQYF	TGCGCCAGCAGCCAAGAAGGACAGGGAACACTAGCGGGAGGGGCAGATACGCAGTATTTT
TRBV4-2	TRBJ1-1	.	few	CASSRSHDRAEAFF	TGTGCCAGCAGCCGGAGTCACGACCGAGCTGAAGCTTTCTTT
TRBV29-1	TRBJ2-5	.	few	CSVVRYQETQYF	TGCAGCGTTGTTCGGTACCAAGAGACCCAGTACTTC
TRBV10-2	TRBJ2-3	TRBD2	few	CASSLGLAGVRGSTDTQYF	TGCGCCAGCTCCCTAGGACTAGCGGGAGTACGAGGAAGCACAGATACGCAGTATTTT
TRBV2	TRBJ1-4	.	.	CASSSPRDSEEKLFF	TGTGCCAGCAGTAGTCCCCGGGACTCCGAAGAAAAACTGTTTTTT
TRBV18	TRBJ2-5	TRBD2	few	CASSPGLDGGETQYF	TGTGCCAGCTCACCCGGACTAGACGGTGGAGAGACCCAGTACTTC
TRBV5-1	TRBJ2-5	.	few	CASGTRETQYF	TGCGCCAGCGGGACCCGGGAGACCCAGTACTTC
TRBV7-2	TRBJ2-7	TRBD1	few	CASSFAYRGSEQYF	TGTGCCAGCAGCTTCGCGTACAGGGGCAGCGAGCAGTACTTC
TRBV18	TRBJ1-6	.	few	CASSQSVSYNSPLHF	TGTGCCAGCTCACAATCTGTCTCCTATAATTCACCCCTCCACTTT
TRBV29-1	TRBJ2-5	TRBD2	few	CSGSGRETQYF	TGCAGCGGTAGCGGGAGAGAGACCCAGTACTTC
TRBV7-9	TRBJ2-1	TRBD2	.	CASNKRGPPEQFF	TGTGCCAGCAACAAGCGGGGGCCCCCTGAGCAGTTCTTC
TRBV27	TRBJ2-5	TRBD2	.	CASSASGRAFQYF	TGTGCCAGCAGTGCTAGCGGGAGGGCCTTTCAGTACTTC
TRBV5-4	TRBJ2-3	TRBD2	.	CASSLRSGLGVDTQYF	TGTGCCAGCAGCTTGAGGTCGGGACTAGGAGTAGATACGCAGTATTTT
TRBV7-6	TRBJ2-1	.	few	CASSSLPGEQFF	TGTGCCAGCAGCTCTCTACCCGGTGAGCAGTTCTTC
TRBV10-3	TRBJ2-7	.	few	CAISESSRRGGEQYF	TGTGCCATCAGTGAGTCGTCTCGCAGGGGAGGCGAGCAGTACTTC
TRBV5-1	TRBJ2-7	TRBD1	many	CASSPGTGDFYEQYF	TGCGCCAGCAGCCCCGGGACAGGGGATTTCTACGAGCAGTACTTC
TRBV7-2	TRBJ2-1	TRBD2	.	CASSLALAGGTEQFF	TGTGCCAGCAGCTTAGCACTAGCGGGAGGTACTGAGCAGTTCTTC